A selection of T cell receptor beta chains follows, all from one sample in a study of OX40 agonist ivuxolimab in advanced cancers. Here immunoSEQ multiplex PCR was the method, and the copy in TCRdb shows in-frame clones only, minus some. The sample lists around 23,000 clones; 77% were seen once. Sequenced material: CD4+ or CD8+ T cells sorted from blood, taken in a trial of the OX40 agonist ivuxolimab. Every receptor here comes from an adult with an advanced solid tumor such as melanoma, head and neck, liver or kidney cancer. The CDR3 runs from the conserved cysteine through the conserved F or W. The D gene is left open where the match is weak. Size tells how often a clone was seen (once, few, many) or the class of an expanded clone, and some rows leave it out.

size: .
J: TRBJ2-1
D: TRBD1
V: TRBV19
CDR3: CASIGTGSSNEQFF
DNA: TGTGCCAGTATAGGGACAGGGTCCTCCAATGAGCAGTTCTTC

size: .
J: TRBJ2-7
D: .
V: TRBV29-1
CDR3: CSVATGYEQYF
DNA: TGCAGCGTCGCGACAGGATACGAGCAGTACTTC

size: .
J: TRBJ2-5
D: .
V: TRBV4-1
CDR3: CASSQDLGTQYF
DNA: TGCGCCAGCAGCCAAGATCTCGGGACCCAGTACTTC

size: few
J: TRBJ1-5
D: .
V: TRBV15
CDR3: CATSREHAGGGQPQHF
DNA: TGTGCCACCAGCAGAGAGCACGCGGGTGGGGGGCAGCCCCAGCATTTT

size: .
J: TRBJ2-7
D: .
V: TRBV29-1
CDR3: CSVTSSSYEQYF
DNA: TGCAGCGTTACAAGTAGCTCCTACGAGCAGTACTTC

size: .
J: TRBJ1-3
D: .
V: TRBV7-2
CDR3: CASSNSGNTIYF
DNA: TGTGCCAGCAGCAACTCGGGAAACACCATATATTTT

size: .
J: TRBJ2-7
D: .
V: TRBV7-2
CDR3: CASSLEGISSYEQYF
DNA: TGTGCCAGCAGCTTAGAAGGGATTAGCTCCTACGAGCAGTACTTC

size: few
J: TRBJ2-3
D: .
V: TRBV6-5
CDR3: CASSSGTFLDTQYF
DNA: TGTGCCAGCAGTTCGGGGACATTCCTAGATACGCAGTATTTT

size: .
J: TRBJ2-7
D: .
V: TRBV30
CDR3: CAWSETYEQYF
DNA: TGTGCCTGGAGTGAGACCTACGAGCAGTACTTC

size: .
J: TRBJ1-1
D: .
V: TRBV30
CDR3: CAWSLREGTEAFF
DNA: TGTGCCTGGAGTCTCCGAGAGGGAACTGAAGCTTTCTTT

size: few
J: TRBJ2-2
D: .
V: TRBV5-1
CDR3: CASSSLSSGNTGELFF
DNA: TGCGCCAGCAGCTCCCTAAGTAGCGGGAACACCGGGGAGCTGTTTTTT

size: .
J: TRBJ2-3
D: .
V: TRBV6-1
CDR3: CASSELQGEDTQYF
DNA: TGTGCCAGCAGTGAATTGCAGGGTGAGGATACGCAGTATTTT

size: .
J: TRBJ2-5
D: TRBD2
V: TRBV6-5
CDR3: CASSLSPGTRETQYF
DNA: TGTGCCAGCAGTTTATCCCCAGGGACTAGGGAGACCCAGTACTTC

size: .
J: TRBJ1-6
D: .
V: TRBV20-1
CDR3: CSAPPESPLHF
DNA: TGCAGTGCCCCGCCGGAATCACCCCTCCACTTT

size: .
J: TRBJ1-3
D: .
V: TRBV9
CDR3: CASSVDPRSGNTIYF
DNA: TGTGCCAGCAGCGTAGACCCTCGCTCTGGAAACACCATATATTTT

size: .
J: TRBJ2-7
D: .
V: TRBV21-1
CDR3: CASSVLAAFCEQYF
DNA: TGTGCCAGCAGCGTACTAGCGGCCTTCTGCGAGCAGTACTTC

size: .
J: TRBJ1-1
D: .
V: TRBV5-8
CDR3: CASSLGRVNTEAFF
DNA: TGTGCCAGCAGCTTGGGTAGAGTGAACACTGAAGCTTTCTTT

size: .
J: TRBJ1-6
D: TRBD1
V: TRBV18
CDR3: CASSPPTGGTSPLHF
DNA: TGTGCCAGCTCACCACCCACAGGGGGTACCTCACCCCTCCACTTT

size: few
J: TRBJ1-3
D: .
V: TRBV15
CDR3: CATSRASGGNTIYF
DNA: TGTGCCACCAGCAGAGCATCCGGGGGAAACACCATATATTTT

size: few
J: TRBJ1-1
D: .
V: TRBV7-3
CDR3: CASSLRGWTEAFF
DNA: TGTGCCAGCAGCTTAAGGGGGTGGACTGAAGCTTTCTTT

size: .
J: TRBJ2-7
D: .
V: TRBV9
CDR3: CASSPPHRYEQYF
DNA: TGTGCCAGCAGCCCGCCCCACAGATACGAGCAGTACTTC

size: .
J: TRBJ1-6
D: .
V: TRBV7-9
CDR3: CASSPEPKNSPLHF
DNA: TGTGCCAGCAGCCCGGAGCCAAAGAATTCACCCCTCCACTTT

size: medium-sized
J: TRBJ2-1
D: TRBD1
V: TRBV25-1
CDR3: CASSEDREFTYNEQFF
DNA: TGTGCCAGCAGTGAGGACAGGGAATTCACCTACAATGAGCAGTTCTTC

size: few
J: TRBJ2-3
D: .
V: TRBV27
CDR3: CASWLAGTDTQYF
DNA: TGTGCCAGCTGGCTGGCAGGCACAGATACGCAGTATTTT

size: .
J: TRBJ2-7
D: TRBD1
V: TRBV28
CDR3: CASSFQGQGADEQYF
DNA: TGTGCCAGCAGTTTCCAGGGACAGGGGGCTGACGAGCAGTACTTC

size: .
J: TRBJ2-7
D: .
V: TRBV9
CDR3: CASSDDSYEQYF
DNA: TGTGCCAGCAGCGACGACTCCTACGAGCAGTACTTC

size: .
J: TRBJ1-1
D: .
V: TRBV28
CDR3: CASSRTQRNTEAFF
DNA: TGTGCCAGCAGTCGAACACAGAGGAACACTGAAGCTTTCTTT

size: .
J: TRBJ2-7
D: TRBD1
V: TRBV7-6
CDR3: CASSLVGGRYEQYF
DNA: TGTGCCAGCAGCTTAGTAGGGGGCCGGTACGAGCAGTACTTC

size: .
J: TRBJ2-1
D: .
V: TRBV11-2
CDR3: CASSLDSSGKVSDEQFF
DNA: TGTGCCAGCAGCTTAGATTCCAGCGGCAAAGTGAGCGATGAGCAGTTCTTC

size: .
J: TRBJ2-7
D: TRBD2
V: TRBV18
CDR3: CASSPGALAGIEQYF
DNA: TGTGCCAGCTCACCGGGGGCACTAGCGGGAATCGAGCAGTACTTC

size: few
J: TRBJ2-7
D: TRBD1
V: TRBV18
CDR3: CASSPLRDRILF
DNA: TGTGCCAGCTCACCGCTCCGGGACAGGATCCTCTTC

size: few
J: TRBJ2-1
D: TRBD1
V: TRBV7-9
CDR3: CASSGVQGAVIDEQFF
DNA: TGTGCCAGCAGCGGCGTACAGGGGGCGGTTATCGATGAGCAGTTCTTC

size: .
J: TRBJ2-7
D: .
V: TRBV19
CDR3: CASSTRNSYEQYF
DNA: TGTGCCAGTAGTACGAGGAATTCCTACGAGCAGTACTTC

size: .
J: TRBJ2-6
D: .
V: TRBV4-3
CDR3: CASSLQTWSSGANVLTF
DNA: TGCGCCAGCAGCCTCCAAACGTGGAGCTCTGGGGCCAACGTCCTGACTTTC

size: .
J: TRBJ1-1
D: .
V: TRBV14
CDR3: CASSQVMNTEAFF
DNA: TGTGCCAGCAGCCAAGTTATGAACACTGAAGCTTTCTTT

size: once
J: TRBJ2-1
D: .
V: TRBV16
CDR3: CASSLGNEQFF
DNA: TGTGCCAGCAGCCTCGGAAATGAGCAGTTCTTC